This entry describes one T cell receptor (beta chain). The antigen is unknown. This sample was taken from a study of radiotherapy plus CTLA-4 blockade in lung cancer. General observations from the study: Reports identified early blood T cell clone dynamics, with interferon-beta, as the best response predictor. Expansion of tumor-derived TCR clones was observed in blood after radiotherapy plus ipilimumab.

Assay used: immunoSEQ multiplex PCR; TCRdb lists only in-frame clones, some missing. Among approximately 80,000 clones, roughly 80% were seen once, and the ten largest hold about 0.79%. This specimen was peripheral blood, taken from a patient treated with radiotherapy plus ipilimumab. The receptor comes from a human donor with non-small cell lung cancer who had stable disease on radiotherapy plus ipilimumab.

Here the CDR3 reads CASSLRDWGNTGELFF. The CDR3 DNA is TGTGCCAGCAGCCTACGGGACTGGGGGAACACCGGGGAGCTGTTTTTT. The V and J genes are TRBV11-2 and TRBJ2-2; maybe TRBD2 (6 bases). This CDR3 is 16 amino acids long. Trimming shortened V by 5 bases and J by 1 base, and 14 bases separated the two germline ends. Germline assignment: CDR1 SGHAT and CDR2 FQNNGV.